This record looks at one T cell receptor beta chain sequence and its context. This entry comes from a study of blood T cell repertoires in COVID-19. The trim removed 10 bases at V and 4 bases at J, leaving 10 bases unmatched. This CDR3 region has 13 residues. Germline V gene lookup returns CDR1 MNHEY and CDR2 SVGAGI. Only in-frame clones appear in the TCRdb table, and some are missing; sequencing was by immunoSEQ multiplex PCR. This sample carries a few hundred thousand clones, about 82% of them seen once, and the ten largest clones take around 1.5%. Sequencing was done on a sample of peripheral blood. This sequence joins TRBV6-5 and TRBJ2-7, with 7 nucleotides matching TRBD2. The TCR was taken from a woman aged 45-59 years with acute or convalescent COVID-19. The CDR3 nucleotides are TGTGCCACCGGGGGGTGGCGGGAGTACGAGCAGTACTTC. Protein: CATGGWREYEQYF.